Below, one T cell receptor beta chain is given with its context. What it recognizes is unknown. Treatment denoted: oral pan-JAK inhibitor, 5-10 mg twice daily. The investigators collected lesional scalp punch biopsies and peripheral blood from alopecia areata patients. The data were taken from a study of CD8+ T cells in alopecia areata. Study details: Tofacitinib administration to treated patients was oral, at 5 to 10 mg twice daily. The protocol delivered tofacitinib for 6 to 18 months, then withdrew it for 6 months. The study's findings and limits: Scalp repertoires also include resident alphabeta T cells from normal skin.

Extraction and reverse transcription of RNA yielded cDNA as the sequencing template. Here immunoSEQ multiplex PCR was the method, and the copy in TCRdb shows in-frame clones only, minus some. The repertoire includes 150,000 to 200,000 clones, 60% of them detected once, and just over 1% sits in the top ten. The germline gives CDR1 KGHSH, CDR2 LQKENI. V lost 4 bases and J lost 3; bases outside the gene matches: 7. This CDR3 has 15 residues. Sequences were derived from CD4+ T cells sorted from blood, sampled at week 24, from a patient treated with tofacitinib. The genes are TRBV18 and TRBJ1-2; 8 bases are a match to TRBD1. This TCR was sampled from a human donor with alopecia areata. The CDR3 sequence is CASSLLGQVDYGYTF. The CDR3 bases are TGTGCCAGCTCACTATTGGGACAGGTGGACTATGGCTACACCTTC.